These 10 T cell receptor beta chains came from one sample sequenced in a study of OX40 agonist ivuxolimab in advanced cancers. TCRdb's table, derived via immunoSEQ multiplex PCR, lists solely in-frame clones and lacks some. The sample lists about 52,000 clones, 94% occurring once. Sequenced material: CD4+ or CD8+ T cells sorted from blood, taken in a trial of the OX40 agonist ivuxolimab. Every receptor here comes from an adult with an advanced solid tumor such as melanoma, head and neck, liver or kidney cancer.

The chain carries TRBV19 and TRBJ2-7; D is undetermined. From germline, CDR1 is LNHDA and CDR2 SQIVND (reference sequence). The CDR3 has 13 amino acids. With 10 bases removed from V and 4 bases from J, the gap between germline ends came to 17 bases. The DNA of the CDR3 is TGTGCCACCTCCGGCCGGGCCACATACGAGCAGTACTTC. Its translation: CATSGRATYEQYF.

This rearrangement joins TRBV28 to TRBJ2-5, with 8 bases that match TRBD1. The CDR3 extends over 15 amino acids. The V and J ends lost 8 bases and 5 bases, in that order; junction bases with no gene match: 13. The germline CDR1 and CDR2 sequences are MDHEN and SYDVKM. The CDR3 DNA reads as TGTGCCAGCGGCGCTACAGGCAGGGGGCCGGAGACCCAGTACTTC. It codes for CASGATGRGPETQYF.

The chain carries TRBV29-1 and TRBJ1-1, with D unresolved. Trimming removed 4 bases at V and 7 bases at J, with 7 bases between. The CDR3 sequence is 10 residues long. Germline values: CDR1 SQVTM, CDR2 ANQGSEA. The CDR3 loop reads CSVARVEAFF. The CDR3 nucleotides read TGCAGCGTTGCTCGGGTTGAAGCTTTCTTT.

Points on this clone: The junction departs from germline at one end; a sequencing error may be responsible. The rearrangement joins TRBV28 to TRBJ2-3, with D tentatively TRBD2 (5 bases). Germline CDR1 MDHEN, CDR2 SYDVKM. The CDR3 is 12 residues long. The CDR3 nucleotides read TGTGCCAGCAGGGGAGTTTATCCCTATTGTGAATTT. Its protein product is CASRGVYPYCEF.

This chain uses TRBV2 with TRBJ1-1, with D unclear. Trimming took off 2 bases at V and 7 bases at J, with 14 bases between the two ends. Germline-derived CDR1 and CDR2 are SNHLY and FYNNEI. This CDR3 region has 14 residues. The CDR3 loop reads CASSELIGLVEAFF. In DNA form, the CDR3 reads TGTGCCAGCAGTGAACTGATAGGCCTGGTTGAAGCTTTCTTT.

The chain links TRBV28 to TRBJ2-7; 7 positions agree with TRBD1. The V gene end was trimmed by 5 bases and the J gene end by 2 bases; junction bases not matched to a gene: 15. Looked up from germline, CDR1 is MDHEN and CDR2 is SYDVKM. This CDR3 is built from 17 residues. The CDR3 reads CASSPGPIRDSAYEQYF. CDR3 bases: TGTGCCAGCAGTCCGGGACCAATCCGGGACAGTGCCTACGAGCAGTACTTC.

The CDR3 region is CSVEDGRTGELFF. The CDR3 region has the DNA TGCAGCGTTGAAGATGGGCGCACCGGGGAGCTGTTTTTT. The chain employs TRBV29-1 and TRBJ2-2, with no clear D. Germline V CDR1 and CDR2: SQVTM, ANQGSEA. This CDR3 is 13 amino acids long. Trimming took off 0 bases at V and 4 bases at J, with 6 bases between the two ends.

CDR3 loop: CASSYSGPSGANVLTF. The CDR3 DNA reads as TGTGCCAGCAGTTACTCTGGCCCCTCTGGGGCCAACGTCCTGACTTTC. The chain joins TRBV6-5 to TRBJ2-6; D is ambiguous. V lost 0 bases to trimming and J lost 0 bases, with 6 bases between them. Germline V gene data show CDR1 as MNHEY and CDR2 as SVGAGI. This CDR3 is 16 amino acids long.

The V gene is TRBV10-1, the J gene TRBJ1-1; no reliable D call. CDR1 is WNHNN, CDR2 SYGVQD, per germline (reference sequence). The germline V and J ends were trimmed by 3 bases and 2 bases, with 7 bases remaining between them. This CDR3 contains 13 residues. The CDR3 is CASSESLNTEAFF. The CDR3, as DNA: TGCGCCAGCAGTGAAAGCCTTAACACTGAAGCTTTCTTT.

V usage is TRBV28 and J usage is TRBJ1-1, with 7 positions matching TRBD1. Losses at the gene ends were 3 bases for V and 4 bases for J; bases not matched to a gene: 5. The CDR3 contains 14 residues. Germline CDR1 and CDR2: MDHEN and SYDVKM. This chain's CDR3 is CASSLVGGGTEAFF. CDR3 bases: TGTGCCAGCAGTTTGGTAGGGGGCGGCACTGAAGCTTTCTTT.